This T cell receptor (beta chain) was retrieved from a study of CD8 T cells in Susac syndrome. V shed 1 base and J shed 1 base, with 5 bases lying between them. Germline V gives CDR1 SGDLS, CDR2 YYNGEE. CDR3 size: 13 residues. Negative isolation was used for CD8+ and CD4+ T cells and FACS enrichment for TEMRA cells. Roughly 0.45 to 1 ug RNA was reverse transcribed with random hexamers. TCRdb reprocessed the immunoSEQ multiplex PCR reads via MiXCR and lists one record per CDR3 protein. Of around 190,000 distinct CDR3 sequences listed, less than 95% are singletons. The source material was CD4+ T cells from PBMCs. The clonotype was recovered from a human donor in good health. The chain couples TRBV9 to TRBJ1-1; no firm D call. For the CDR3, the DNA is TGTGCCAGCAGCGTACGCTCGAACACTGAAGCTTTCTTT. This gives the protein CASSVRSNTEAFF.